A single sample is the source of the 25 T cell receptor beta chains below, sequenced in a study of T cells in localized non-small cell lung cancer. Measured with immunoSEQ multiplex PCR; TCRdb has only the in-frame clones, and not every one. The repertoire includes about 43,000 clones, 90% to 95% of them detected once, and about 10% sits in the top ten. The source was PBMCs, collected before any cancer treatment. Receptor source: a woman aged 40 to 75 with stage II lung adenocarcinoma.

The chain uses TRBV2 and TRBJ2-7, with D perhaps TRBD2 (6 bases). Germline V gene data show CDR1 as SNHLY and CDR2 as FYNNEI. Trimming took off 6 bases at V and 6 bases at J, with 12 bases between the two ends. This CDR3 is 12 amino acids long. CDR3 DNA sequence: TGTGCCAGCAGGCAGGGACTCTCCGAGCAGTACTTC. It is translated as CASRQGLSEQYF.

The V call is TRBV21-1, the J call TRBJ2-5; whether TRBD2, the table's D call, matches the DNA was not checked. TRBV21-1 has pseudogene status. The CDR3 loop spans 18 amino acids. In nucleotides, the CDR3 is TGTGCCAGCAGCAAAGCCGGCGGGAGGAGTCCGGGGGTAGAGACCCAGTACTTC. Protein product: CASSKAGGRSPGVETQYF.

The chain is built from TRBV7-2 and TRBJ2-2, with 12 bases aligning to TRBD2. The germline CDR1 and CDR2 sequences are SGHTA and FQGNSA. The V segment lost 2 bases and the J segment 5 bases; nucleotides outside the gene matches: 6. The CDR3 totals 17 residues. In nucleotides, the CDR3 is TGTGCCAGCAGCTTACTAGCGGGGGGGCCAGGAACCGGGGAGCTGTTTTTT. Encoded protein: CASSLLAGGPGTGELFF.

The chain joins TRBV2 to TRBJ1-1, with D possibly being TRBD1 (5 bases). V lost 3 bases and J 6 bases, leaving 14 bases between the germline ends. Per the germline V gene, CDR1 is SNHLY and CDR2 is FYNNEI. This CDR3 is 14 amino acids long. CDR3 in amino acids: CASSERGLGSEAFF. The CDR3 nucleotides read TGTGCCAGCAGTGAGAGGGGTTTGGGTTCTGAAGCTTTCTTT. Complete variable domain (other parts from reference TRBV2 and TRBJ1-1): EPEVTQTPSHQVTQMGQEVILRCVPISNHLYFYWYRQILGQKVEFLVSFYNNEISEKSEIFDDQFSVERPDGSNFTLKIRSTKLEDSAMYFCASSERGLGSEAFFGQGTRLTVV.

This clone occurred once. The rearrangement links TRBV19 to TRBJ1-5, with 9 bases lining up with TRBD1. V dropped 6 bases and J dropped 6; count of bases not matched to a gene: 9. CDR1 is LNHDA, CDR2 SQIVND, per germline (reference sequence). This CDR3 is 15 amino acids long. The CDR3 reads CASSVDRGDGQPQHF. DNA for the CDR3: TGTGCCAGTAGCGTGGACAGGGGAGACGGTCAGCCCCAGCATTTT.

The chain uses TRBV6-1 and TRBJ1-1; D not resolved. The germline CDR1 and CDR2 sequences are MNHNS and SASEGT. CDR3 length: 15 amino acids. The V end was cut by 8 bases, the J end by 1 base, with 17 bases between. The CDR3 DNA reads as TGTGCCAGCGCCCTGCGGAGGTCCGGGAACACTGAAGCTTTCTTT. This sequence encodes CASALRRSGNTEAFF.

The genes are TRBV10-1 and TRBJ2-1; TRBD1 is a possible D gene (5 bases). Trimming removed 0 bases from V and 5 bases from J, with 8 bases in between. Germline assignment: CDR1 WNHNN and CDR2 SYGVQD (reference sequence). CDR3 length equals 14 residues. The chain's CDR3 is CASSESPRDNEQFF. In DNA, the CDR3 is TGCGCCAGCAGTGAGTCGCCCAGGGACAATGAGCAGTTCTTC.

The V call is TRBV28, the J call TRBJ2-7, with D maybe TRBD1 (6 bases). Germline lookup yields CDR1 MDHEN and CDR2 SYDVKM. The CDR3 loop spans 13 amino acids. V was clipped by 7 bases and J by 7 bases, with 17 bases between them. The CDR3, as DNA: TGTGCCAGCAAGGGGACATCGCTCTATGAGCAGTACTTC. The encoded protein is CASKGTSLYEQYF.

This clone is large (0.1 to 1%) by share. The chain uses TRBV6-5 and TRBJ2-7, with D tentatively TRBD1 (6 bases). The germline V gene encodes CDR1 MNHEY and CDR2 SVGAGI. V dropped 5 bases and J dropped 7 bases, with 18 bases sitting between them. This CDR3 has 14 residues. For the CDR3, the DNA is TGTGCCAGCAGTGAAACAGGGATCCGGTCGGAGCAGTACTTC. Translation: CASSETGIRSEQYF.

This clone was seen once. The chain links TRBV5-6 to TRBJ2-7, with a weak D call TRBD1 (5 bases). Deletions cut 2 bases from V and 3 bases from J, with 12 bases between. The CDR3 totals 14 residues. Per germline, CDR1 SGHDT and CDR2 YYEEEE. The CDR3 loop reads CASSFPTDSYEQYF. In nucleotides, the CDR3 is TGTGCCAGCAGCTTCCCCACCGACAGCTACGAGCAGTACTTC.

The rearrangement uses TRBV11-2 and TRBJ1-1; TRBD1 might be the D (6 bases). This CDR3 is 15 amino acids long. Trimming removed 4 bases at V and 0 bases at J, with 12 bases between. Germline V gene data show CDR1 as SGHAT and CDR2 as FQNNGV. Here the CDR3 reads CASSYGQPMNTEAFF. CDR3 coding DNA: TGTGCCAGCAGCTACGGACAGCCCATGAACACTGAAGCTTTCTTT.

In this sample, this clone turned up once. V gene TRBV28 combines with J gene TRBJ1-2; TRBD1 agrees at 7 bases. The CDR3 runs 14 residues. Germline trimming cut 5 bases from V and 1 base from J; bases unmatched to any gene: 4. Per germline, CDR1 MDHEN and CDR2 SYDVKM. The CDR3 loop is CASSKGAVNYGYTF. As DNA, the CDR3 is TGTGCCAGCAGTAAGGGGGCAGTTAACTATGGCTACACCTTC.

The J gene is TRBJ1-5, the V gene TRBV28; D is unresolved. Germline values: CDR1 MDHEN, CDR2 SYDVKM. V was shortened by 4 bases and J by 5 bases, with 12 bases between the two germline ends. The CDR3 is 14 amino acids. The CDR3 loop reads CASSSRRTDQPQHF. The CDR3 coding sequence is TGTGCCAGCAGTTCAAGACGGACGGATCAGCCCCAGCATTTT.

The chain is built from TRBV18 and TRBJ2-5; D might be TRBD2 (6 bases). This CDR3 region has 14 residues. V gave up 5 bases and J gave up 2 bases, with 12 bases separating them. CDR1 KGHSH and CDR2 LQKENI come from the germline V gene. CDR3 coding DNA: TGTGCCAGCTCATCTAGCGATGGGCAAGAGACCCAGTACTTC. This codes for CASSSSDGQETQYF.

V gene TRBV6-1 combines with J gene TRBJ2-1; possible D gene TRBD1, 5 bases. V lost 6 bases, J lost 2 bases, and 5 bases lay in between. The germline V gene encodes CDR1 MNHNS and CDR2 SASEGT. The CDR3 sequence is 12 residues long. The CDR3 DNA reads TGTGCCAGCAGGGACACCTACAATGAGCAGTTCTTC. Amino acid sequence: CASRDTYNEQFF.

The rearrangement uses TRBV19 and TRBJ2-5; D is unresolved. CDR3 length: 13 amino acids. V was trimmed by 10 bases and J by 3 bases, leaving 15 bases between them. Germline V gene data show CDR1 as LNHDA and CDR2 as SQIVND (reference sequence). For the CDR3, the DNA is TGTGCCACGGAGAATTCAGCGAAAGAGACCCAGTACTTC. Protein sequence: CATENSAKETQYF.

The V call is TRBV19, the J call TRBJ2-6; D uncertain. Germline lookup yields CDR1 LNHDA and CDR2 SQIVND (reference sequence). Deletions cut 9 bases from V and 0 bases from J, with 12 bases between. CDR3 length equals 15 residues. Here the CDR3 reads CASHGRYSGANVLTF. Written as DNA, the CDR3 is TGTGCCAGCCACGGACGGTACTCTGGGGCCAACGTCCTGACTTTC. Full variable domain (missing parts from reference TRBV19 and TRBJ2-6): DGGITQSPKYLFRKEGQNVTLSCEQNLNHDAMYWYRQDPGQGLRLIYYSQIVNDFQKGDIAEGYSVSREKKESFPLTVTSAQKNPTAFYLCASHGRYSGANVLTFGAGSRLTVL.

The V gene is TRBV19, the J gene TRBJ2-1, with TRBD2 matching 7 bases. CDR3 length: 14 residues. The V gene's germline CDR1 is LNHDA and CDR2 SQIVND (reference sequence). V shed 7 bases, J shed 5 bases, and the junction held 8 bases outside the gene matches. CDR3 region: CASKSSGSHNEQFF. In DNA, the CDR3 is TGTGCCAGTAAGTCTAGCGGAAGCCACAATGAGCAGTTCTTC.

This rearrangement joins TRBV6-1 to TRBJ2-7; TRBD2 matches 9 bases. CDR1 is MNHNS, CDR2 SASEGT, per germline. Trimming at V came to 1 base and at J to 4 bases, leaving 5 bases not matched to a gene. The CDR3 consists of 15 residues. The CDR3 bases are TGTGCCAGCAGTGAAGGGGGTAGCGGGGGTTACGAGCAGTACTTC. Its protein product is CASSEGGSGGYEQYF.

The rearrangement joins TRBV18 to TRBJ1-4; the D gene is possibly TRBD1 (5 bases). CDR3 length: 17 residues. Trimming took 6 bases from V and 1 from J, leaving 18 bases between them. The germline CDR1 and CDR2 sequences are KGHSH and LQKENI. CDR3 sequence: CASSPGLIRVTNEKLFF. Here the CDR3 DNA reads TGTGCCAGCTCCCCGGGGCTGATCCGGGTAACTAATGAAAAACTGTTTTTT.

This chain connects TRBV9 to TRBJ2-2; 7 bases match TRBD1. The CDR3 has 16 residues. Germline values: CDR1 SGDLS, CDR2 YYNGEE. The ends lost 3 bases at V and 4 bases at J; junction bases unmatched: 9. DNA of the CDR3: TGTGCCAGCAGCGCACAAGGAAACAGGGGCACCGGGGAGCTGTTTTTT. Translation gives CASSAQGNRGTGELFF.

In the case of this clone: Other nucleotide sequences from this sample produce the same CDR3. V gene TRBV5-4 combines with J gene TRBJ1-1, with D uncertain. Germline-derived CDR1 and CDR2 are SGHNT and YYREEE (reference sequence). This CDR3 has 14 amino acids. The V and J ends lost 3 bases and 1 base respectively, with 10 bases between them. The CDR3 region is CASSSRTGNTEAFF. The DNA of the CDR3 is TGTGCCAGCAGCTCCCGGACGGGGAACACTGAAGCTTTCTTT.

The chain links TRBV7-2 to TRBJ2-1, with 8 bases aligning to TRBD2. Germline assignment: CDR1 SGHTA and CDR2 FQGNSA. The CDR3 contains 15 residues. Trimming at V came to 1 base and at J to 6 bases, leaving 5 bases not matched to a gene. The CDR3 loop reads CASSLDGRALNEQFF. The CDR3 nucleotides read TGTGCCAGCAGCTTAGACGGGAGGGCCCTCAATGAGCAGTTCTTC.

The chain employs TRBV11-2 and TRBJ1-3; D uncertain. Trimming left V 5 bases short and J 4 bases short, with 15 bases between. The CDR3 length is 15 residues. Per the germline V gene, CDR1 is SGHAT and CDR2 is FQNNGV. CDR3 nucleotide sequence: TGTGCCAGCAGCCCCCCCCTATTTAGGGGAAACACCATATATTTT. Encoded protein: CASSPPLFRGNTIYF.

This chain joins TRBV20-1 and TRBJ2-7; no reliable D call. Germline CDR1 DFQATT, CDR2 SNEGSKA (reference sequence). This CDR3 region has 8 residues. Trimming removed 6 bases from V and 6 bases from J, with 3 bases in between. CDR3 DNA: TGCAGTGCCTCCGAGCAGTACTTC. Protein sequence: CSASEQYF.